These 32 T cell receptor beta chains came from one sample sequenced in a study of T cells in tumors after PD-1 blockade. Assay used: immunoSEQ multiplex PCR; TCRdb lists only in-frame clones, some missing. Of approximately 50,000 clones listed, 70% to 85% are singletons. The sample here was PBMCs, taken before anti-PD-1 therapy. These receptors were taken from a human donor with advanced basal cell or squamous cell carcinoma (not recorded which).

The chain recombines TRBV9 with TRBJ1-1; 7 bases map to TRBD1. From germline, CDR1 is SGDLS and CDR2 YYNGEE. This CDR3 contains 13 residues. The V and J ends lost 2 bases and 7 bases, in that order; junction bases with no gene match: 5. The CDR3 sequence is CASSVEGAGEAFF. The CDR3 nucleotides are TGTGCCAGCAGCGTTGAGGGGGCTGGTGAAGCTTTCTTT.

The rearrangement joins TRBV5-1 to TRBJ2-2; D ambiguous. Trimming removed 3 bases at V and 2 bases at J, with 11 bases between. Germline-derived CDR1 and CDR2 are SGHRS and YFSETQ. The CDR3 is made up of 15 amino acids. The CDR3 DNA follows: TGCGCCAGCAGCTCGCACAACATTAACACCGGGGAGCTGTTTTTT. Protein product: CASSSHNINTGELFF.

The V gene is TRBV10-1, the J gene TRBJ1-1; D gene ambiguous. The germline V gene has CDR1 WNHNN and CDR2 SYGVQD (reference sequence). This CDR3 region has 13 residues. With 6 bases removed from V and 3 bases from J, the gap between germline ends came to 11 bases. As DNA, the CDR3 is TGCGCCAGCAGGGATTCGCCGGACACTGAAGCTTTCTTT. The encoded protein is CASRDSPDTEAFF.

The chain links TRBV19 to TRBJ2-1; D unresolved. The CDR3 runs 12 residues. Deletions cut 3 bases from V and 9 bases from J, with 9 bases between. In germline, CDR1 is LNHDA, CDR2 SQIVND (reference sequence). The DNA of the CDR3 is TGTGCCAGTAGTATTTTAGGTGGTGAGCAGTTCTTC. Translated: CASSILGGEQFF. Using reference TRBV19 and TRBJ2-1 for the parts outside the CDR3, the full variable domain is DGGITQSPKYLFRKEGQNVTLSCEQNLNHDAMYWYRQDPGQGLRLIYYSQIVNDFQKGDIAEGYSVSREKKESFPLTVTSAQKNPTAFYLCASSILGGEQFFGPGTRLTVL.

This clone was seen just once. The chain has TRBV19 and TRBJ2-3; D remains unclear. Trimming removed 6 bases at V and 2 bases at J, with 15 bases between. This CDR3 is built from 15 residues. Germline-derived CDR1 and CDR2 are LNHDA and SQIVND (reference sequence). The CDR3 loop reads CASSYDGGPTDTQYF. In nucleotides, the CDR3 is TGTGCCAGTAGCTACGACGGCGGACCCACAGATACGCAGTATTTT. The full variable domain, with the rest looked up from reference TRBV19 and TRBJ2-3, is DGGITQSPKYLFRKEGQNVTLSCEQNLNHDAMYWYRQDPGQGLRLIYYSQIVNDFQKGDIAEGYSVSREKKESFPLTVTSAQKNPTAFYLCASSYDGGPTDTQYFGPGTRLTVL.

By its share, this clone is medium-sized. The rearrangement uses TRBV4-1 and TRBJ1-1; TRBD1 might be the D (5 bases). Germline V CDR1 and CDR2: MGHRA, YSYEKL. V was shortened by 5 bases and J by 0 bases, with 10 bases between the two germline ends. CDR3 length: 14 amino acids. CDR3 bases: TGCGCCAGCAGCTGGGACGTTATGAACACTGAAGCTTTCTTT. It yields the protein CASSWDVMNTEAFF.

The chain combines TRBV2 with TRBJ1-1; D is undetermined. CDR3 size: 12 residues. CDR1 is SNHLY, CDR2 FYNNEI, per germline. V lost 7 bases and J lost 1, with 7 bases in between. The CDR3 loop is CASKGGNTEAFF. CDR3 in DNA: TGTGCCAGCAAAGGCGGGAACACTGAAGCTTTCTTT. Looking up the rest from reference TRBV2 and TRBJ1-1 gives the full variable domain: EPEVTQTPSHQVTQMGQEVILRCVPISNHLYFYWYRQILGQKVEFLVSFYNNEISEKSEIFDDQFSVERPDGSNFTLKIRSTKLEDSAMYFCASKGGNTEAFFGQGTRLTVV.

V is TRBV7-8 and J is TRBJ2-7, with 7 bases matching TRBD1. CDR3 length equals 15 residues. Germline V lookup: CDR1 SGHVS, CDR2 FQNEAQ. J gave up 0 bases and V 2 bases, and 4 bases lay outside the gene matches. Written as DNA, the CDR3 is TGTGCCAGCAGCTTATATCGGGACAGCTCCTACGAGCAGTACTTC. Translated: CASSLYRDSSYEQYF.

This rearrangement joins TRBV19 to TRBJ1-1; no clear D gene. Trimming cost V 3 bases and J 5 bases, with 19 bases left between them. CDR3 length: 16 residues. CDR1 LNHDA and CDR2 SQIVND come from the germline V gene (reference sequence). The CDR3 reads CASSMWGTAVGTEAFF. The CDR3 bases are TGTGCCAGTAGTATGTGGGGAACAGCCGTGGGGACTGAAGCTTTCTTT.

The chain carries TRBV19 and TRBJ1-4; TRBD1 aligns across 7 bases. The CDR3 is made up of 15 amino acids. V was pared by 5 bases and J by 0 bases, with 3 bases of the junction left unmatched. Germline CDR1 LNHDA, CDR2 SQIVND (reference sequence). CDR3: CASSADRSTNEKLFF. The DNA of the CDR3 is TGTGCCAGTAGTGCGGACAGGTCAACTAATGAAAAACTGTTTTTT. The variable domain in full, with the rest retrieved from reference TRBV19 and TRBJ1-4, is DGGITQSPKYLFRKEGQNVTLSCEQNLNHDAMYWYRQDPGQGLRLIYYSQIVNDFQKGDIAEGYSVSREKKESFPLTVTSAQKNPTAFYLCASSADRSTNEKLFFGSGTQLSVL.

The CDR3 DNA sequence: TGTGCCAGCAGCCTTACAGGGACAGCCAATTCCCGAGATACGCAGTATTTT. This translates into CASSLTGTANSRDTQYF. V and J are TRBV11-3 and TRBJ2-3, with 7 bases identical to TRBD1. After removal of 5 bases from V and 5 bases from J, the junction contained 16 bases not matched to a gene. Germline CDR1 is SGHNT and CDR2 is YENEEA. There are 17 residues in the CDR3.

The chain employs TRBV2 and TRBJ2-1; D is undetermined. Trimming removed 1 base at V and 4 bases at J, with 5 bases between. This CDR3 is built from 13 residues. Germline V gene data show CDR1 as SNHLY and CDR2 as FYNNEI. CDR3 in amino acids: CASSEVPYNEQFF. CDR3 sequence (DNA): TGTGCCAGCAGTGAAGTCCCTTACAATGAGCAGTTCTTC.

The chain links TRBV19 to TRBJ1-5, with a tentative D call TRBD1 (5 bases). The germline V and J ends were trimmed by 0 bases and 0 bases, with 18 bases remaining between them. Germline V gene sequence: CDR1 LNHDA, CDR2 SQIVND (reference sequence). The CDR3 totals 19 residues. CDR3 loop: CASSIDLKGAAFSNQPQHF. CDR3 nucleotide sequence: TGTGCCAGTAGTATAGACCTTAAAGGGGCAGCGTTTAGCAATCAGCCCCAGCATTTT. The full variable domain, completed using reference TRBV19 and TRBJ1-5, is DGGITQSPKYLFRKEGQNVTLSCEQNLNHDAMYWYRQDPGQGLRLIYYSQIVNDFQKGDIAEGYSVSREKKESFPLTVTSAQKNPTAFYLCASSIDLKGAAFSNQPQHFGDGTRLSIL.

V and J are TRBV4-1 and TRBJ1-1, with a possible D match to TRBD1 (5 bases). This CDR3 contains 15 residues. Trimming took off 1 base at V and 1 base at J, with 10 bases between the two ends. CDR1 is MGHRA, CDR2 YSYEKL, per germline. The CDR3 is CASSQAYRTNTEAFF. The CDR3 DNA sequence: TGCGCCAGCAGCCAAGCTTACAGGACGAACACTGAAGCTTTCTTT.

This clone occurred a few times. The chain employs TRBV19 and TRBJ2-2; D possibly corresponds to TRBD1 (6 bases). Germline V CDR1 and CDR2: LNHDA, SQIVND (reference sequence). This CDR3 spans 13 amino acids. Trimming left V 4 bases short and J 6 bases short, with 9 bases between. The CDR3 DNA sequence: TGTGCCAGTAGTACAGGGGATTCCGGGGAGCTGTTTTTT. It encodes CASSTGDSGELFF. Full variable domain (remainder filled in from reference TRBV19 and TRBJ2-2): DGGITQSPKYLFRKEGQNVTLSCEQNLNHDAMYWYRQDPGQGLRLIYYSQIVNDFQKGDIAEGYSVSREKKESFPLTVTSAQKNPTAFYLCASSTGDSGELFFGEGSRLTVL.

The J gene is TRBJ2-7, the V gene TRBV28; the D gene could be TRBD1 or TRBD2 (5 bases each). The CDR3 is made up of 11 amino acids. The V gene's germline CDR1 is MDHEN and CDR2 SYDVKM. With 10 bases removed from V and 3 bases from J, the gap between germline ends came to 10 bases. Written as DNA, the CDR3 is TGTGCCACCCGGGGCCACTACGAGCAGTACTTC. Its translation: CATRGHYEQYF.

The chain employs TRBV2 and TRBJ2-5; 14 bases fit TRBD2. V was clipped by 5 bases and J by 2 bases; unmatched bases: 7. The germline CDR1 and CDR2 sequences are SNHLY and FYNNEI. This CDR3 is built from 17 residues. CDR3 in amino acids: CASSPWTSGGTQETQYF. The DNA for the CDR3 is TGTGCCAGCAGTCCATGGACTAGCGGGGGGACTCAAGAGACCCAGTACTTC.

The chain couples TRBV19 to TRBJ2-2; D unresolved. V was pared by 6 bases and J by 6 bases, with 5 bases between. The length of the CDR3 is 11 residues. Germline-derived CDR1 and CDR2 are LNHDA and SQIVND (reference sequence). CDR3 nucleotides: TGTGCCAGTAGCACCCCCGGGGAGCTGTTTTTT. It codes for CASSTPGELFF.

This clone was detected once. CDR3 sequence (DNA): TGTGCCACGTTCGCCGGGGTGGGGGCATCTGGAAACACCATATATTTT. As protein: CATFAGVGASGNTIYF. V usage is TRBV24-1 and J usage is TRBJ1-3, with D tentatively TRBD1 (6 bases). From germline, CDR1 is KGHDR and CDR2 SFDVKD. The CDR3 has 16 amino acids. V lost 10 bases to trimming and J lost 1 base, with 19 bases between them.

Points on this clone: The same CDR3 also results from other DNA sequences found in this sample. The chain uses TRBV4-2 and TRBJ2-7; 10 positions agree with TRBD1. Trimming cost V 0 bases and J 5 bases; bases outside gene matches: 28. Germline V CDR1 and CDR2: LGHNA, YNFKEQ. This CDR3 contains 23 residues. CDR3 residues: CASSQDRGGPGQGTRVQSHEQYF. The CDR3 DNA sequence: TGTGCCAGCAGCCAAGATCGGGGGGGGCCGGGACAGGGGACTAGGGTCCAAAGCCACGAGCAGTACTTC.

V usage is TRBV28 and J usage is TRBJ2-7, with D unresolved. Trimming stripped 5 bases from V and 2 bases from J, with 7 bases between. The length of the CDR3 is 12 residues. Germline loops: CDR1 MDHEN, CDR2 SYDVKM. CDR3 sequence: CASSPWAYEQYF. The CDR3 nucleotides read TGTGCCAGCAGTCCTTGGGCCTACGAGCAGTACTTC.

The chain combines TRBV6-1 with TRBJ2-3, with 9 bases fitting TRBD1. The length of the CDR3 is 16 residues. The germline V gene has CDR1 MNHNS and CDR2 SASEGT. The junction had 6 bases not matched to a gene; V was cut back by 1 base and J by 4 bases. The CDR3 DNA reads TGTGCCAGCAGTGAAGGGGGGACAGGGTTTCCAGATACGCAGTATTTT. Amino acids: CASSEGGTGFPDTQYF.

The rearrangement uses TRBV7-9 and TRBJ1-3, with 7 positions matching TRBD1. The trim removed 6 bases at V and 3 bases at J, leaving 8 bases unmatched. CDR1 and CDR2 (germline): SEHNR, FQNEAQ (reference sequence). This CDR3 has 15 amino acids. DNA for the CDR3: TGTGCCAGCAGACCCGGGGACAGCGGTGGAAACACCATATATTTT. Translation: CASRPGDSGGNTIYF.

This clone was seen just once. This rearrangement joins TRBV3-1 (or the pseudogene TRBV3-2) to TRBJ1-4; perhaps TRBD1 as D (5 bases). CDR1 LGHDT and CDR2 YNNKEL come from the germline V gene (reference sequence). This CDR3 has 13 amino acids. V shed 1 base and J shed 10 bases, with 10 bases lying between them. CDR3 nucleotides: TGTGCCAGCAGCCAAGGCAGGGAGGGAAAACTGTTTTTT. Protein: CASSQGREGKLFF.

The chain recombines TRBV5-1 with TRBJ2-4; maybe TRBD1 (5 bases). With 0 bases removed from V and 6 bases from J, the gap between germline ends came to 13 bases. This CDR3 has 15 residues. Germline V gene data show CDR1 as SGHRS and CDR2 as YFSETQ. Written as DNA, the CDR3 is TGCGCCAGCAGCTTGGTGGCAGGGAATGGAAACATTCAGTACTTC. It is translated as CASSLVAGNGNIQYF.

A few counts support this clone. V and J are TRBV10-3 and TRBJ1-2; no definite D call. From germline, CDR1 is ENHRY and CDR2 SYGVKD. This CDR3 contains 13 residues. The V end lost 6 bases, the J end lost 4 bases, and 12 bases lay between the germline ends. CDR3 sequence reads: CAIRMEQFYGYTF. The CDR3, as DNA: TGTGCCATCAGAATGGAACAGTTCTATGGCTACACCTTC.

The gene calls are TRBV19 and TRBJ2-2, with a weak D call TRBD2 (6 bases). Germline lookup yields CDR1 LNHDA and CDR2 SQIVND (reference sequence). Trimming took 3 bases from V and 5 from J, leaving 10 bases between them. The CDR3 sequence is 14 residues long. CDR3 residues: CASSMTSGTGELFF. As DNA, the CDR3 is TGTGCCAGTAGTATGACTAGTGGGACCGGGGAGCTGTTTTTT.

CDR3 coding DNA: TGTGCCAGCAGTGAATACCACGAGCAGTACTTC. Amino acids: CASSEYHEQYF. This chain uses TRBV2 with TRBJ2-7; no clear D gene. The V and J ends lost 2 bases and 5 bases respectively, with 4 bases between them. Germline CDR1 is SNHLY and CDR2 is FYNNEI. The CDR3 length is 11 residues.

This clone was found once. This rearrangement joins TRBV20-1 to TRBJ2-5; 7 bases are a match to TRBD1. This CDR3 contains 14 residues. Germline CDR1 DFQATT, CDR2 SNEGSKA (reference sequence). V was pared by 3 bases and J by 2 bases, with 6 bases of the junction left unmatched. CDR3 residues: CSASRGQMQETQYF. Written as DNA, the CDR3 is TGCAGTGCTAGTCGGGGACAGATGCAAGAGACCCAGTACTTC.

The rearrangement uses TRBV13 and TRBJ2-6; perhaps TRBD1 as D (5 bases). The V gene's germline CDR1 is PRHDT and CDR2 FYEKMQ (reference sequence). The germline V and J ends were trimmed by 5 bases and 2 bases, with 13 bases remaining between them. CDR3 length: 16 amino acids. The CDR3 nucleotides read TGTGCCAGCAGCCCGACAGCGCATACTGGGGCCAACGTCCTGACTTTC. Protein product: CASSPTAHTGANVLTF.

The chain recombines TRBV28 with TRBJ1-5; 8 bases are shared with TRBD1. J lost 2 bases, V lost 7 bases, and 13 bases had no gene match. Germline values: CDR1 MDHEN, CDR2 SYDVKM. The CDR3 contains 17 residues. The CDR3 region is CASIYAEATGGNQPQHF. DNA for the CDR3: TGTGCCAGCATATATGCCGAGGCGACAGGGGGCAATCAGCCCCAGCATTTT.

The chain has TRBV15 and TRBJ1-6; D is unresolved. The V and J ends lost 0 bases and 12 bases respectively, with 12 bases between them. CDR3 length: 14 residues. Looked up from germline, CDR1 is LNHNV and CDR2 is YYDKDF (reference sequence). CDR3 loop: CATSRDFVGQPLHF. DNA for the CDR3: TGTGCCACCAGCAGAGATTTCGTAGGCCAACCCCTCCACTTT.